These 17 T cell receptor beta chains came from one sample sequenced in a study of T cell repertoires in cytomegalovirus infection. Via MiXCR, TCRdb re-called the reads, giving one row per CDR3 protein. Among 650,000 to 900,000 distinct CDR3 sequences, around a third were seen once, and the ten largest hold roughly an eighth. No antigen has been identified for these receptors. Sequencing used cultured CD8+ T cells from PBMCs, obtained from culture after CMV antigen stimulation. The source of these receptors is a human donor in good health (CMV status not recorded). Some clones in this sample may be carry-over from other donors' samples.

This CDR3 is CAIAGPSDTIYF. CDR3 bases: TGTGCCATCGCCGGGCCGTCGGACACCATATATTTT. This chain uses TRBV10-3 with TRBJ1-3; D call uncertain. V dropped 8 bases and J dropped 8 bases, with 13 bases sitting between them. This CDR3 has 12 amino acids. The germline V gene has CDR1 ENHRY and CDR2 SYGVKD.

This chain joins TRBV28 and TRBJ1-4; D call uncertain. Germline-derived CDR1 and CDR2 are MDHEN and SYDVKM. Trimming pared 6 bases from V and 7 bases from J, leaving 18 bases between. This CDR3 has 15 amino acids. CDR3: CASSLPGSAVEKLFF. In nucleotides, the CDR3 is TGTGCCAGCAGCTTACCGGGGTCAGCCGTTGAAAAACTGTTTTTT.

This clonotype was counted between two and nine times. The genes are TRBV6-1 and TRBJ2-7, with a weak D call TRBD1 (6 bases). V gave up 4 bases and J gave up 4 bases, with 17 bases separating them. The V gene's germline CDR1 is MNHNS and CDR2 SASEGT. CDR3 length: 15 residues. This CDR3 reads CASSGPGTNYYEQYV. DNA for the CDR3: TGTGCCAGCAGTGGGCCCGGGACAAATTATTACGAGCAGTACGTC.

CDR3: CASTPPGGWSDEQFF. CDR3 DNA: TGTGCCAGCACCCCGCCGGGGGGATGGTCAGATGAGCAGTTCTTC. The J gene is TRBJ2-1, the V gene TRBV6-6, with 7 bases fitting TRBD2. After removal of 7 bases from V and 8 bases from J, the junction contained 14 bases not matched to a gene. Germline lookup yields CDR1 MNHNY and CDR2 SVGAGI (reference sequence). The CDR3 consists of 15 residues.

V gene TRBV14 combines with J gene TRBJ2-1; 9 bases align to TRBD1. This CDR3 has 19 amino acids. Per the germline V gene, CDR1 is SGHDN and CDR2 is FVKESK. Unmatched junction bases numbered 15, after V lost 0 bases and J lost 6 bases. The CDR3 protein is CASSQEGTGPVIRFNEQFF. Written as DNA, the CDR3 is TGTGCCAGCAGCCAAGAAGGGACAGGGCCTGTAATAAGATTCAATGAGCAGTTCTTC.

This clonotype was picked up a small number of times. The V gene is TRBV2, the J gene TRBJ2-1, with 8 positions matching TRBD2. The germline V gene encodes CDR1 SNHLY and CDR2 FYNNEI. This CDR3 comprises 15 residues. The V gene end was trimmed by 5 bases and the J gene end by 8 bases; junction bases not matched to a gene: 11. The CDR3 nucleotides are TGTGCCAGCAGTCCCCCCGGGGGGGCGAGGTATGAGCAGTTCTTC. Translating gives CASSPPGGARYEQFF.

V is TRBV18 and J is TRBJ1-5, with D possibly being TRBD1 (5 bases). V dropped 6 bases and J dropped 0 bases, with 15 bases sitting between them. CDR1 is KGHSH, CDR2 LQKENI, per germline. CDR3 length: 16 amino acids. CDR3 DNA sequence: TGTGCCAGCTCCCCGGCAGGGCACTATAGCAATCAGCCCCAGCATTTT. Its protein product is CASSPAGHYSNQPQHF.

The V gene is TRBV4-2, the J gene TRBJ1-1; a possible D gene is TRBD1 (5 bases). V was trimmed by 5 bases and J by 5 bases, leaving 15 bases between them. The germline V gene encodes CDR1 LGHNA and CDR2 YNFKEQ. This CDR3 is built from 14 residues. The CDR3 sequence is CASSGVWGRTEAFF. The CDR3 DNA follows: TGTGCCAGCAGCGGAGTATGGGGGAGAACTGAAGCTTTCTTT.

The rearrangement uses TRBV12-3 or TRBV12-4 and TRBJ2-1; 13 positions agree with TRBD2. Trimming cost V 5 bases and J 9 bases; bases outside gene matches: 10. The CDR3 sequence is 16 residues long. CDR3 loop: CASSARLAGGPGEQFF. CDR3 coding DNA: TGTGCCAGCAGTGCCCGACTAGCGGGGGGCCCCGGTGAGCAGTTCTTC.

The rearrangement uses TRBV12-3 or TRBV12-4 and TRBJ1-6; D gene unclear. CDR3 length: 14 amino acids. V gave up 7 bases and J gave up 4 bases, with 11 bases separating them. This CDR3 reads CASKPTDYNSPLHF. CDR3 coding DNA: TGTGCCAGCAAACCGACTGATTATAATTCACCCCTCCACTTT.

This clonotype was recorded a few times. V is TRBV7-3 and J is TRBJ2-1, with TRBD2 matching over 8 bases. Germline V gene lookup returns CDR1 SGHTA and CDR2 FQGTGA. V was pared by 5 bases and J by 7 bases, with 7 bases of the junction left unmatched. The CDR3 has 14 amino acids. CDR3 loop: CASSTSGGLNEQFF. The CDR3 bases are TGTGCCAGCAGCACCTCGGGGGGGCTTAATGAGCAGTTCTTC.

The rearrangement uses TRBV2 and TRBJ2-1, with D unclear. Germline CDR1 SNHLY, CDR2 FYNNEI. The V and J ends lost 8 bases and 7 bases respectively, with 9 bases between them. This CDR3 contains 11 residues. CDR3 amino acids: CASCLTNEQFF. DNA for the CDR3: TGTGCCAGCTGCTTGACAAATGAGCAGTTCTTC.

As regards this clonotype: At one end the junction does not follow the germline gene, possibly because of a read error. The chain carries TRBV7-6 and TRBJ1-4; no definite D call. The length of the CDR3 is 13 residues. The V gene's germline CDR1 is SGHVS and CDR2 FNYEAQ. The CDR3 nucleotides read TGTGTCAGCAGCTTAAGGGAAAACGAAAAACTGTTTTTT. Protein: CVSSLRENEKLFF.

This clonotype was picked up a small number of times. The gene calls are TRBV27 and TRBJ2-1; D unclear. V lost 2 bases and J 0 bases, leaving 11 bases between the germline ends. The germline V gene has CDR1 MNHEY and CDR2 SMNVEV (reference sequence). CDR3 length: 16 residues. CDR3 DNA: TGTGCCAGCAGTTTAAACGGCTTGAGCTCCTACAATGAGCAGTTCTTC. Residues: CASSLNGLSSYNEQFF.

This clonotype was seen many times. The chain joins TRBV7-6 to TRBJ2-1; 9 bases are a match to TRBD1. CDR3 length equals 15 residues. The V and J ends lost 4 bases and 3 bases, in that order; junction bases with no gene match: 4. Germline values: CDR1 SGHVS, CDR2 FNYEAQ. This CDR3 reads CASSSGTGHYNEQFF. CDR3 nucleotides: TGTGCCAGCAGCTCCGGGACAGGGCACTACAATGAGCAGTTCTTC.

This clonotype came up a few times. The genes are TRBV27 and TRBJ2-1; D is undetermined. Per the germline V gene, CDR1 is MNHEY and CDR2 is SMNVEV (reference sequence). V lost 3 bases, J lost 1 base, and 7 bases lay in between. The CDR3 totals 14 residues. DNA for the CDR3: TGTGCCAGCAGTTTGAATCCTTCCTACAATGAGCAGTTCTTC. Translated, it gives CASSLNPSYNEQFF.

V usage is TRBV4-1 and J usage is TRBJ1-1; no clear D gene. V was clipped by 0 bases and J by 1 base, with 9 bases between them. This CDR3 is 15 amino acids long. Germline-derived CDR1 and CDR2 are MGHRA and YSYEKL. As DNA, the CDR3 is TGCGCCAGCAGCCAAGAAGCGGGAACGAACACTGAAGCTTTCTTT. Amino acid sequence: CASSQEAGTNTEAFF.